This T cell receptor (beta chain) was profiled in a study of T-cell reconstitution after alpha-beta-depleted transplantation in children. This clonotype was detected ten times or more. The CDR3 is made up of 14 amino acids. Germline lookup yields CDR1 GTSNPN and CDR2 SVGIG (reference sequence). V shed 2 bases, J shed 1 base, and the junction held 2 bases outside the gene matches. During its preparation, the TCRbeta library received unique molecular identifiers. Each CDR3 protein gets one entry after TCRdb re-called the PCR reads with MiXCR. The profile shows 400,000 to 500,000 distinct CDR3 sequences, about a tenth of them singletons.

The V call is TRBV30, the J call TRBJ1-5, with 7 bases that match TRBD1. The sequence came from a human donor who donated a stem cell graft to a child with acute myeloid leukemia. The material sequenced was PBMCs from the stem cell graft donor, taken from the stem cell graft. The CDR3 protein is CAWSHRGSNQPQHF. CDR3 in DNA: TGTGCCTGGAGTCACAGGGGCAGCAATCAGCCCCAGCATTTT. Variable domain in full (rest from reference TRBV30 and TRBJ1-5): SQTIHQWPATLVQPVGSPLSLECTVEGTSNPNLYWYRQAAGRGLQLLFYSVGIGQISSEVPQNLSASRPQDRQFILSSKKLLLSDSGFYLCAWSHRGSNQPQHFGDGTRLSIL.